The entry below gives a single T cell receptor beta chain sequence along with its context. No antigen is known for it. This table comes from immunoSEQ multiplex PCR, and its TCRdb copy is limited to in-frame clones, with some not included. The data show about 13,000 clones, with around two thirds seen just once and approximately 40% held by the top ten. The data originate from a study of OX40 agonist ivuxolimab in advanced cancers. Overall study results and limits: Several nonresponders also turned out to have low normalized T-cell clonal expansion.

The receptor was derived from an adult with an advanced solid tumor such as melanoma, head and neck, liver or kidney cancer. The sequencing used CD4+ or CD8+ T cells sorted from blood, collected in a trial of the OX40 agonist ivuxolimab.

DNA of the CDR3: TGTGCCAGCAGCTTAGCAGGTACAGGGCGGTTGGGGGCCCTCCACTTT. This gives the protein CASSLAGTGRLGALHF. This chain links TRBV7-8 with TRBJ1-6; TRBD1 is a possible D gene (6 bases). Trimming left V 0 bases short and J 14 bases short, with 20 bases between. The germline CDR1 and CDR2 sequences are SGHVS and FQNEAQ. This CDR3 spans 16 amino acids.